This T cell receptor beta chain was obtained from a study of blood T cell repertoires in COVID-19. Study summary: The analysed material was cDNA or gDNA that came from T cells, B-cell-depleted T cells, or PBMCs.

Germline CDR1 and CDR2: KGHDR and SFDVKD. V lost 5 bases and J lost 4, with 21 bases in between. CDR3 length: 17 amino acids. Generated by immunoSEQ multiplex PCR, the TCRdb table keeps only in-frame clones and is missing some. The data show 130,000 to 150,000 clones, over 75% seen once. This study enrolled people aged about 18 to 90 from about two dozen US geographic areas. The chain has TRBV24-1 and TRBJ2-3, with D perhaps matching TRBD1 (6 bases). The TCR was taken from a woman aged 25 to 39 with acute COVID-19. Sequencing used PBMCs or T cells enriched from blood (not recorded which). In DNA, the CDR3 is TGTGCCACCAGTGGCCCAGCCCTGAACACAGGGCCAGATACGCAGTATTTT. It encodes CATSGPALNTGPDTQYF.